The 19 T cell receptor beta chains presented below share a single source sample, sequenced in a study of identical twins' blood T cells. One entry per CDR3 protein, called by TCRdb with MiXCR from the 5' RACE reads. Found here are about 370,000 distinct CDR3 sequences, approximately 30% of them singletons; the top ten hold about 6%. Source material: PBMCs. The origin of the receptors is a woman aged 18 to 49 in good health.

By frequency in the sample, this clonotype is medium-sized. The V and J genes are TRBV18 and TRBJ1-1; D unclear. The CDR3 length is 13 residues. The germline CDR1 and CDR2 sequences are KGHSH and LQKENI. V was pared by 8 bases and J by 1 base, with 11 bases between. The CDR3 sequence: CASSPTENTEAFF. In DNA form, the CDR3 reads TGTGCCAGCAGTCCCACAGAGAACACTGAAGCTTTCTTT.

The chain links TRBV13 to TRBJ1-3; D is unresolved. The CDR3 runs 13 residues. Germline assignment: CDR1 PRHDT and CDR2 FYEKMQ (reference sequence). V was pared by 5 bases and J by 7 bases, with 12 bases between. CDR3 residues: CASSRKNGNTIYF. The CDR3 DNA sequence: TGTGCCAGCAGCAGGAAGAACGGGAACACCATATATTTT. The whole variable domain, remainder taken from reference TRBV13 and TRBJ1-3, is AAGVIQSPRHLIKEKRETATLKCYPIPRHDTVYWYQQGPGQDPQFLISFYEKMQSDKGSIPDRFSAQQFSDYHSELNMSSLELGDSALYFCASSRKNGNTIYFGEGSWLTVV.

On this clonotype itself: A much larger clone differs by one base, so this may be a read error. The CDR3 DNA reads TGTGCCAGCAGTTACCGGACGGACCCGACTGCCTATTATGGCTACACCTTC. Translated: CASSYRTDPTAYYGYTF. This sequence joins TRBV6-2 or TRBV6-3 and TRBJ1-2; D remains ambiguous. This CDR3 has 17 residues. Germline assignment: CDR1 MNHEY and CDR2 SVGEGT. V was pared by 2 bases and J by 5 bases, with 21 bases between.

The V call is TRBV20-1, the J call TRBJ2-1; 13 nucleotides line up with TRBD2. Germline-derived CDR1 and CDR2 are DFQATT and SNEGSKA (reference sequence). V shed 5 bases and J 0 bases; nucleotides not matched to a gene: 10. The CDR3 has 18 residues. This CDR3 is CSAPGLAGLKSSYNEQFF. CDR3 sequence (DNA): TGCAGTGCTCCGGGACTAGCGGGATTAAAGAGCTCCTACAATGAGCAGTTCTTC.

This clonotype appeared many times. The rearrangement joins TRBV18 to TRBJ1-2; 9 positions agree with TRBD1. Germline V gives CDR1 KGHSH, CDR2 LQKENI. The CDR3 is 13 residues long. With 3 bases clipped from V and 5 bases from J, the junction kept 1 base outside the gene matches. The chain's CDR3 is CASSPGTGYGYTF. The CDR3 nucleotides are TGTGCCAGCTCACCCGGGACAGGGTATGGCTACACCTTC.

This clonotype was detected a few times. The V call is TRBV7-6, the J call TRBJ1-1; perhaps TRBD1 as D (6 bases). The V gene's germline CDR1 is SGHVS and CDR2 FNYEAQ. V lost 1 base to trimming and J lost 0 bases, with 24 bases between them. The CDR3 length is 20 residues. CDR3: CASSLVPQYETGGMNTEAFF. CDR3 bases: TGTGCCAGCAGCTTAGTCCCCCAGTATGAGACAGGTGGGATGAACACTGAAGCTTTCTTT.

This clonotype was counted only a few times. The rearrangement uses TRBV5-1 and TRBJ2-2; 7 bases are shared with TRBD2. V was pared by 4 bases and J by 3 bases, with 9 bases of the junction left unmatched. CDR3 length: 16 amino acids. Germline V lookup: CDR1 SGHRS, CDR2 YFSETQ. Written as DNA, the CDR3 is TGCGCCAGCAGCAACGAAATAGCGGGCTACACCGGGGAGCTGTTTTTT. Protein product: CASSNEIAGYTGELFF.

This chain joins TRBV6-5 and TRBJ2-7; tentatively, D is TRBD1 (6 bases). This CDR3 comprises 15 residues. The ends were cut back, 2 bases at V and 2 bases at J, with 13 bases in the middle. Germline CDR1 reads MNHEY; CDR2 reads SVGAGI. In DNA, the CDR3 is TGTGCCAGCAGTTACGCCTCCAACAGGGCCTACGAGCAGTACTTC. Protein product: CASSYASNRAYEQYF.

The V call is TRBV9, the J call TRBJ2-1; D may be TRBD2 (6 bases). Trimming shortened V by 3 bases and J by 5 bases, and 24 bases separated the two germline ends. The V gene's germline CDR1 is SGDLS and CDR2 YYNGEE. This CDR3 comprises 18 residues. The CDR3 reads CASSDGTPQGKANNEQFF. CDR3 in DNA: TGTGCCAGCAGCGACGGGACTCCGCAAGGAAAAGCTAACAATGAGCAGTTCTTC.

The chain has TRBV12-5 and TRBJ2-5; D gene uncertain. V was pared by 0 bases and J by 2 bases, with 7 bases between. This CDR3 comprises 14 residues. In germline, CDR1 is LGHNT, CDR2 FRNRAP. For the CDR3, the DNA is TGTGCTAGTGGTTTGGTACCCCTACAAGAGACCCAGTACTTC. Its translation is CASGLVPLQETQYF.

This clonotype was seen only a few times. V and J are TRBV4-2 and TRBJ2-7; D unclear. The germline V gene has CDR1 LGHNA and CDR2 YNFKEQ. V lost 0 bases and J lost 3, with 12 bases in between. The CDR3 contains 15 residues. CDR3 in DNA: TGTGCCAGCAGCCAAGAGTCCAACTACGACTACGAGCAGTACTTC. Its translation: CASSQESNYDYEQYF.

This clonotype appeared many times. The rearrangement links TRBV11-2 to TRBJ1-1; D uncertain. The CDR3 runs to 14 residues. Germline CDR1 is SGHAT and CDR2 is FQNNGV. Between the trimmed V and J ends, which lost 0 bases and 8 bases, there was a span of 13 bases. The CDR3 here is CASSLDRAAYEAFF. CDR3 nucleotides: TGTGCCAGCAGCTTAGATCGAGCAGCCTACGAAGCTTTCTTT.

This chain links TRBV2 with TRBJ1-1; D perhaps matches TRBD1 (5 bases). CDR3 length: 13 residues. The V end lost 7 bases, the J end lost 2 bases, and 11 bases lay between the germline ends. CDR1 is SNHLY, CDR2 FYNNEI, per germline. The CDR3 DNA sequence: TGTGCCAGCAAGGCAGGGTCCAACACTGAAGCTTTCTTT. Translated, it gives CASKAGSNTEAFF.

This chain links TRBV27 with TRBJ2-7; D ambiguous. Germline V gene data show CDR1 as MNHEY and CDR2 as SMNVEV (reference sequence). CDR3 length: 14 residues. V was shortened by 2 bases and J by 1 base, with 9 bases between the two germline ends. The CDR3 reads CASSLTQVSYEQYF. CDR3 nucleotides: TGTGCCAGCAGTTTAACTCAGGTTTCCTACGAGCAGTACTTC.

CDR3 in DNA: TGTGCCAGCTCACCGCAGGGACTTCACACTGAAGCTTTCTTT. Its translation is CASSPQGLHTEAFF. The chain carries TRBV18 and TRBJ1-1; TRBD1 is a possible D gene (5 bases). V was clipped by 3 bases and J by 3 bases, with 11 bases between them. Germline V gene sequence: CDR1 KGHSH, CDR2 LQKENI. The CDR3 sequence is 14 residues long.

The CDR3 loop reads CASTASGAENTIYF. For the CDR3, the DNA is TGTGCCAGCACCGCCTCAGGAGCGGAAAACACCATATATTTT. J is TRBJ1-3 and V is TRBV7-8; D unresolved. Germline-derived CDR1 and CDR2 are SGHVS and FQNEAQ. V was cut by 7 bases and J by 6 bases, with 16 bases left in between. This CDR3 spans 14 amino acids. Full variable domain (rest looked up from reference TRBV7-8 and TRBJ1-3): GAGVSQSPRYKVAKRGQDVALRCDPISGHVSLFWYQQALGQGPEFLTYFQNEAQLDKSGLPSDRFFAERPEGSVSTLKIQRTQQEDSAVYLCASTASGAENTIYFGEGSWLTVV.

This clonotype showed up just a few times. The chain joins TRBV7-9 to TRBJ1-3, with 8 bases matching TRBD1. The CDR3 consists of 16 residues. Trimming removed 4 bases from V and 0 bases from J; junction bases left unmatched: 5. Germline V gene sequence: CDR1 SEHNR, CDR2 FQNEAQ (reference sequence). The CDR3 is CASSSGQASSGNTIYF. Written as DNA, the CDR3 is TGTGCCAGCAGCTCGGGACAGGCCAGCTCTGGAAACACCATATATTTT. The entire variable domain, with the rest obtained from reference TRBV7-9 and TRBJ1-3, is as follows: DTGVSQNPRHKITKRGQNVTFRCDPISEHNRLYWYRQTLGQGPEFLTYFQNEAQLEKSRLLSDRFSAERPKGSFSTLEIQRTEQGDSAMYLCASSSGQASSGNTIYFGEGSWLTVV.

This clonotype was observed many times. The rearrangement joins TRBV29-1 to TRBJ1-2, with D possibly matching TRBD1 (6 bases). Trimming pared 3 bases from V and 13 bases from J, leaving 9 bases between. Germline CDR1 SQVTM, CDR2 ANQGSEA. This CDR3 has 9 amino acids. CDR3 protein: CSVDKGGTF. DNA of the CDR3: TGCAGCGTTGATAAAGGGGGCACCTTC.

The V call is TRBV15, the J call TRBJ2-1, with D possibly matching TRBD1 (6 bases). Deletions cut 3 bases from V and 16 bases from J, with 19 bases between. Looked up from germline, CDR1 is LNHNV and CDR2 is YYDKDF (reference sequence). CDR3 length: 13 amino acids. CDR3 in DNA: TGTGCCACCAGCAGTGGACAGTTACCCAAGGCTTTCTTC. Translation: CATSSGQLPKAFF.